This T cell receptor (beta chain) derives from a study of post-analysis software for immune sequencing data. Turning to the study itself: Secondary progressive, relapsing-remitting and progressive-relapsing multiple sclerosis were among the included disease courses.

Notes on the study in general: Roughly 5 TRBV segments (TRBV5-6, TRBV5-1 and TRBV20-1 among them) occurred more frequently in patients than in controls. Compared against controls, patients with multiple sclerosis displayed significantly lower normalized Chao1 diversity.

This clonotype occurred a few times. The antigen remains undetermined. Tagging with unique molecular identifiers was a feature of the TCR beta cDNA libraries. When about 0.9 to 10 million T cells were used, they gave around 500,000 cDNA molecules. One entry per CDR3 protein results from TCRdb running MiXCR on the PCR reads. The data show about 380,000 distinct CDR3 sequences, with around 37% seen just once and 13% held by the top ten. The CDR3 totals 14 residues. V gave up 6 bases and J gave up 4 bases; unmatched junction bases: 5. Germline V gene lookup returns CDR1 MGHDK and CDR2 SYGVNS. The sequenced material came from blood. The chain combines TRBV25-1 with TRBJ1-1, with 10 nucleotides matching TRBD1. This clonotype was obtained from a girl between 10 and 17 years old with multiple sclerosis. This chain's CDR3 is CASRTGDRGTEAFF. CDR3 bases: TGTGCCAGCAGGACCGGGGACAGGGGCACTGAAGCTTTCTTT.